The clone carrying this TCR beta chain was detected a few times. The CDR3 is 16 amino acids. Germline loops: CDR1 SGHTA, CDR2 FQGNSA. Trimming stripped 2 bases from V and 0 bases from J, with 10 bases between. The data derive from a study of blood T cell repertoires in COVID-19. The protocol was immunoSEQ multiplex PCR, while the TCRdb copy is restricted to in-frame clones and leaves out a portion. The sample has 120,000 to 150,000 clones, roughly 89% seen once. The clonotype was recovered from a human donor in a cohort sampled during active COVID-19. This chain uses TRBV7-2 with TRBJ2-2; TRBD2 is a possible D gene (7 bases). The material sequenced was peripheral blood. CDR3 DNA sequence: TGTGCCAGCAGCTTAACGGGGGGCGCGAACACCGGGGAGCTGTTTTTT. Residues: CASSLTGGANTGELFF.